The clone carrying this TCR beta chain was counted a few times. The antigen is undetermined. CDR1 is ENHRY and CDR2 is SYGVKD in the germline V gene. This CDR3 has 16 amino acids. V trimming: 0 bases; J trimming: 7 bases; junction bases outside the gene matches: 7. The data were obtained in a study of identical twins. Broader study findings: An excess of low generation probability was shown by twin-shared out-of-frame alpha sequences. Models predicted less out-of-frame TCR alpha sharing in monozygotic twins than was found. Invariant MAIT and iNKT cells are populations that could partly confound zero-insertion analyses.

Template switching added a universal primer binding site, and final cDNA carried unique molecular identifiers. MiXCR, run by TCRdb on the 5' RACE reads, gives a single entry per CDR3 protein. The sample has about 660,000 distinct CDR3 sequences, over 8.5% seen once; the top ten hold 0.75% to 1%. The sample was also linked to a second study, of yellow fever vaccine responses in identical twins.

The source of this sequence is a woman younger than 30 in good health. V usage is TRBV10-3 and J usage is TRBJ2-1, with 9 nucleotides matching TRBD1. Sequenced material: PBMCs. The CDR3 coding sequence is TGTGCCATCAGTGAGTCGAGCGGACAGGGGCCAAATGAGCAGTTCTTC. Protein sequence: CAISESSGQGPNEQFF.